Following are 22 T cell receptor beta chains from one sample sequenced in a study of T-cell reconstitution after alpha-beta-depleted transplantation in children (dated by TCRdb to between 2015 and 2016). The library was built by means of PCR. Sequencing took place on an Illumina HiSeq 2500. TCR library preparation used molecular barcoding, with unique molecular identifiers applied to normalize quantification of the TCRbeta repertoire. TCRdb trimmed public reads at Q25 via fastp, called clones via MiXCR and kept in-frame beta chains. Rows with one shared CDR3 protein collapse into an entry with the most common genes and DNA. In this sample the table shows about 610,000 distinct CDR3 sequences, about 10% of which occur a single time. The biggest ten clones account for less than 5% of the sample. This specimen was PBMCs from the stem cell graft donor, taken from the stem cell graft. The receptors derive from a human donor who donated a stem cell graft to a child with acute myeloid leukemia.

This clonotype has only a few counts. The chain employs TRBV7-8 and TRBJ1-6; 10 nucleotides align to TRBD1. Germline CDR1 SGHVS, CDR2 FQNEAQ. The ends lost 5 bases at V and 9 bases at J; junction bases unmatched: 16. This CDR3 is built from 18 residues. The CDR3 loop reads CASSRDKAGTGVGSPLHF. DNA for the CDR3: TGTGCCAGCAGCCGCGATAAAGCCGGGACAGGGGTGGGTTCACCCCTCCACTTT.

This clonotype was observed many times. This chain joins TRBV20-1 and TRBJ2-3, with 11 bases that match TRBD2. Trimming took 5 bases from V and 2 from J; bases not matched to a gene: 9. Per germline, CDR1 DFQATT and CDR2 SNEGSKA (reference sequence). The CDR3 covers 16 residues. CDR3 DNA: TGCAGTGCTCAATCCCGACTAGCGGGGTACACAGATACGCAGTATTTT. This codes for CSAQSRLAGYTDTQYF.

The CDR3 spells CASTLTGTYGYTF. In nucleotides, the CDR3 is TGTGCCAGCACCCTTACGGGGACCTATGGCTACACCTTC. This rearrangement joins TRBV7-2 to TRBJ1-2; maybe TRBD1 (5 bases). The germline gives CDR1 SGHTA, CDR2 FQGNSA. The CDR3 has 13 amino acids. The germline V and J ends were trimmed by 7 bases and 4 bases, with 13 bases remaining between them.

This clonotype was recorded at least ten times. This chain joins TRBV18 and TRBJ2-7; no clear D gene. The V end lost 3 bases, the J end lost 4 bases, and 7 bases lay between the germline ends. From germline, CDR1 is KGHSH and CDR2 LQKENI. The CDR3 is 12 residues long. The CDR3 DNA reads TGTGCCAGCTCACCGATCCCATACGAGCAGTACTTC. Its protein product is CASSPIPYEQYF.

This clonotype was recorded a few times. The chain uses TRBV5-1 and TRBJ1-1, with D uncertain. This CDR3 comprises 13 residues. The germline V gene encodes CDR1 SGHRS and CDR2 YFSETQ. V shed 2 bases and J shed 4 bases, with 9 bases lying between them. The chain's CDR3 is CASSFEGFTEAFF. CDR3 coding DNA: TGCGCCAGCAGCTTCGAGGGCTTCACTGAAGCTTTCTTT.

This clonotype has a count of ten or more. The chain is built from TRBV29-1 and TRBJ2-1; either TRBD1 or TRBD2 may supply D (6 bases each). In germline, CDR1 is SQVTM, CDR2 ANQGSEA. This CDR3 has 12 residues. V dropped 8 bases and J dropped 3 bases, with 11 bases sitting between them. The CDR3 region has the DNA TGCAGCCCACAGGGACTCTACAATGAGCAGTTCTTC. Translated: CSPQGLYNEQFF.

This sequence joins TRBV15 and TRBJ2-3; possibly TRBD2 for D (5 bases). Per the germline V gene, CDR1 is LNHNV and CDR2 is YYDKDF (reference sequence). This CDR3 has 14 residues. With 5 bases removed from V and 1 base from J, the gap between germline ends came to 10 bases. The CDR3 is CATSPTRGTDTQYF. The CDR3 region has the DNA TGTGCCACCAGCCCCACGAGGGGCACAGATACGCAGTATTTT.

The chain recombines TRBV12-3 or TRBV12-4 with TRBJ2-3, with D perhaps TRBD1 (5 bases). With 4 bases removed from V and 0 bases from J, the gap between germline ends came to 11 bases. This CDR3 spans 15 amino acids. CDR3 sequence reads: CASSWKAGSTDTQYF. For the CDR3, the DNA is TGTGCCAGCAGTTGGAAGGCAGGGAGCACAGATACGCAGTATTTT.

This clonotype was detected ten times or more. The chain combines TRBV7-9 with TRBJ2-7; unclear D gene. Germline-derived CDR1 and CDR2 are SEHNR and FQNEAQ (reference sequence). This CDR3 region has 16 residues. Trimming pared 8 bases from V and 0 bases from J, leaving 20 bases between. CDR3 sequence reads: CASGWTARLDSYEQYF. CDR3 nucleotide sequence: TGTGCCAGCGGCTGGACGGCGAGATTAGACTCCTACGAGCAGTACTTC.

J is TRBJ2-7 and V is TRBV7-9; 10 nucleotides agree with TRBD2. J was trimmed by 7 bases and V by 5 bases; bases with no gene match: 8. CDR3 length equals 14 residues. Per germline, CDR1 SEHNR and CDR2 FQNEAQ (reference sequence). CDR3 bases: TGTGCCAGCAGCCAAAGCGGGAGGGCGCGGGAGCAGTACTTC. Translated, it gives CASSQSGRAREQYF.

J is TRBJ2-1 and V is TRBV20-1, with 8 nucleotides matching TRBD2. This CDR3 has 14 residues. Germline V gene lookup returns CDR1 DFQATT and CDR2 SNEGSKA (reference sequence). Trimming took 2 bases from V and 2 from J; bases not matched to a gene: 2. The CDR3 DNA reads as TGCAGTGCTAGATCGGGAGGGCCCTACAATGAGCAGTTCTTC. Encoded protein: CSARSGGPYNEQFF.

The sample holds many counts of this clonotype. The chain couples TRBV25-1 to TRBJ1-1, with D hard to call. CDR3 length equals 13 residues. The V gene's germline CDR1 is MGHDK and CDR2 SYGVNS. V dropped 4 bases and J dropped 0 bases, with 6 bases sitting between them. DNA for the CDR3: TGTGCCAGCAGTGGGGCCATGAACACTGAAGCTTTCTTT. This sequence encodes CASSGAMNTEAFF.

This clonotype was detected a few times. V is TRBV29-1 and J is TRBJ2-3; possible D gene TRBD2, 5 bases. The CDR3 length is 12 residues. The V and J ends lost 8 bases and 3 bases respectively, with 12 bases between them. The V gene's germline CDR1 is SQVTM and CDR2 ANQGSEA. CDR3 residues: CSTLEGTDTQYF. In DNA form, the CDR3 reads TGCAGCACCCTAGAGGGAACAGATACGCAGTATTTT.

This clonotype was seen only a few times. The chain links TRBV7-9 to TRBJ1-1; TRBD1 matches at 7 bases. Trimming cost V 5 bases and J 3 bases; bases outside gene matches: 9. The CDR3 loop spans 15 amino acids. CDR1 and CDR2 (germline): SEHNR, FQNEAQ (reference sequence). Written as DNA, the CDR3 is TGTGCCAGCAGCCCTGGACAGGTAGGAGACACTGAAGCTTTCTTT. It yields the protein CASSPGQVGDTEAFF.

This clonotype was picked up many times. The gene calls are TRBV4-3 and TRBJ2-1; D is undetermined. The CDR3 length is 16 residues. CDR1 and CDR2 (germline): LGHNA, YSLEER. Trimming pared 0 bases from V and 2 bases from J, leaving 11 bases between. The DNA for the CDR3 is TGCGCCAGCAGCCAAGAGAGCCAGGCTCCCTACAATGAGCAGTTCTTC. It specifies CASSQESQAPYNEQFF.

This clonotype was seen many times. The chain has TRBV10-3 and TRBJ2-1; TRBD2 matches at 7 bases. Trimming cost V 0 bases and J 6 bases; bases outside gene matches: 8. This CDR3 is 16 amino acids long. Germline CDR1 reads ENHRY; CDR2 reads SYGVKD. The CDR3: CAISESTNPGGNEQFF. DNA for the CDR3: TGTGCCATCAGTGAGTCGACTAATCCGGGAGGCAATGAGCAGTTCTTC.

The rearrangement uses TRBV28 and TRBJ2-2; no definite D call. There are 13 residues in the CDR3. Per the germline V gene, CDR1 is MDHEN and CDR2 is SYDVKM. Trimming removed 5 bases from V and 2 bases from J, with 6 bases in between. The CDR3 spells CASSELNTGELFF. The CDR3 DNA reads as TGTGCCAGCAGTGAATTAAACACCGGGGAGCTGTTTTTT.

The chain employs TRBV29-1 and TRBJ2-3; perhaps TRBD2 as D (5 bases). Trimming shortened V by 5 bases and J by 1 base, and 10 bases separated the two germline ends. The CDR3 runs 13 residues. Germline V gene sequence: CDR1 SQVTM, CDR2 ANQGSEA. The CDR3 protein is CSVTGRGTDTQYF. DNA of the CDR3: TGCAGCGTTACCGGGCGGGGCACAGATACGCAGTATTTT.

Turning to this clonotype: Being one base from a much bigger clone, this may be a read error. Because the CDR3 is missing its conserved closing phenylalanine or tryptophan, this is likely a read error. The V and J genes are TRBV20-1 and TRBJ1-2, with D possibly being TRBD1 (5 bases). Germline V lookup: CDR1 DFQATT, CDR2 SNEGSKA (reference sequence). V shed 5 bases and J shed 4 bases, with 8 bases lying between them. CDR3 size: 11 residues. CDR3 nucleotide sequence: TGCAGTGCTCCCGGGGCCTATGGCTACACCTGC. Its translation: CSAPGAYGYTC.

V is TRBV6-2 or TRBV6-3 and J is TRBJ2-7; D may match TRBD1 or TRBD2 (5 bases each). This CDR3 region has 14 residues. The germline gives CDR1 MNHEY, CDR2 SVGEGT. The V and J ends lost 2 bases and 6 bases respectively, with 14 bases between them. The CDR3 reads CASSYDAGTREQYF. The CDR3 DNA is TGTGCCAGCAGTTACGATGCAGGGACGCGCGAGCAGTACTTC.

In this sample, this clonotype turned up a few times. The rearrangement joins TRBV29-1 to TRBJ2-1; 7 bases align to TRBD2. This CDR3 has 14 amino acids. Germline V gene data show CDR1 as SQVTM and CDR2 as ANQGSEA. The ends lost 7 bases at V and 2 bases at J; junction bases unmatched: 8. This CDR3 is CSGEIGTTYNEQFF. The DNA for the CDR3 is TGCAGCGGGGAAATAGGGACTACCTACAATGAGCAGTTCTTC.

V gene TRBV14 combines with J gene TRBJ1-1; D uncertain. V dropped 0 bases and J dropped 1 base, with 9 bases sitting between them. This CDR3 region has 15 residues. Germline V lookup: CDR1 SGHDN, CDR2 FVKESK. The CDR3 here is CASSQDEGWNTEAFF. As DNA, the CDR3 is TGTGCCAGCAGCCAAGATGAGGGCTGGAACACTGAAGCTTTCTTT. Supplemented by reference TRBV14 and TRBJ1-1, the full variable domain reads EAGVTQFPSHSVIEKGQTVTLRCDPISGHDNLYWYRRVMGKEIKFLLHFVKESKQDESGMPNNRFLAERTGGTYSTLKVQPAELEDSGVYFCASSQDEGWNTEAFFGQGTRLTVV.